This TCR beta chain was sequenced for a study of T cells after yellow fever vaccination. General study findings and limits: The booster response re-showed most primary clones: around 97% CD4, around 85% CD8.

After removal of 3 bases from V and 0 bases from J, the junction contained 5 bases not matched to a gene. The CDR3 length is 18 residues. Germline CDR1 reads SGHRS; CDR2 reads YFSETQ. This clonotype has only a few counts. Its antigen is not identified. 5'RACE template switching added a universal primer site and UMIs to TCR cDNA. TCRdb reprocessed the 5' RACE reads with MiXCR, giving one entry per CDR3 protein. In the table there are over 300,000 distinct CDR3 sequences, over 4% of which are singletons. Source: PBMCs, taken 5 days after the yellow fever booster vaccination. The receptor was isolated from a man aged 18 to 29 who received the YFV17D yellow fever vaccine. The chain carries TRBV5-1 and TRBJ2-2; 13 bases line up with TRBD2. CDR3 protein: CASSSGLAGATNTGELFF. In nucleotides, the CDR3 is TGCGCCAGCAGCTCCGGACTAGCGGGGGCAACGAACACCGGGGAGCTGTTTTTT.